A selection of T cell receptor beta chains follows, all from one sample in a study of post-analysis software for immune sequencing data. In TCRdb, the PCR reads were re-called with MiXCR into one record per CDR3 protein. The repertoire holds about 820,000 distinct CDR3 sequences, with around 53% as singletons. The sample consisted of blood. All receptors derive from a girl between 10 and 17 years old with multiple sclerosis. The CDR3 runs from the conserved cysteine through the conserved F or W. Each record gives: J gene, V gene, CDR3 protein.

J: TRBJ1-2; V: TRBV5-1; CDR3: CASSYGQASNYGYTF
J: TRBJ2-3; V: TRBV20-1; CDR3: CSGRASTDTRYF
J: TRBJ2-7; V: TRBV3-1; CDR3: CASSQLLGDRGREQYF
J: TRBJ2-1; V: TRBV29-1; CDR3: CSVEPGPLAGGWDEQFF
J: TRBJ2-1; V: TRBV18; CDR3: CASSGVHGLPYYNEQFF
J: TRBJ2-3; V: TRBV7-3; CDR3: CASRPGLRSGAADTQYF
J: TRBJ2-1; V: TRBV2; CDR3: CASRGRLYNEQFF
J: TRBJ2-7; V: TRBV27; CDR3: CASSPSGSITYEQYF
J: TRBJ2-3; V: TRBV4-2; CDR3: CASSQVRRARTDTQYF
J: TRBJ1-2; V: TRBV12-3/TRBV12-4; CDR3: CASSIRGVHGYTF
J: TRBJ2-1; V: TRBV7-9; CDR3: CASSTPSNEQFF
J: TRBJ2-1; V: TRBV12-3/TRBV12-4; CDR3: CASSLTGGTEQFF
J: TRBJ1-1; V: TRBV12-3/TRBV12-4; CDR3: CASSYPFVEAFF
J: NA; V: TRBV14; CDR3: CASSQKLGQAETQYF
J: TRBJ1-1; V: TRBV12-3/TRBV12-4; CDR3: CASSFERVNTEAFF
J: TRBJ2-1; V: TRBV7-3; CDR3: CASSLRAGVNNEQFF
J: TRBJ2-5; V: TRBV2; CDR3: CASTLSHSQETQYF
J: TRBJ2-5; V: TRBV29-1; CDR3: CSAGTRRETQYF